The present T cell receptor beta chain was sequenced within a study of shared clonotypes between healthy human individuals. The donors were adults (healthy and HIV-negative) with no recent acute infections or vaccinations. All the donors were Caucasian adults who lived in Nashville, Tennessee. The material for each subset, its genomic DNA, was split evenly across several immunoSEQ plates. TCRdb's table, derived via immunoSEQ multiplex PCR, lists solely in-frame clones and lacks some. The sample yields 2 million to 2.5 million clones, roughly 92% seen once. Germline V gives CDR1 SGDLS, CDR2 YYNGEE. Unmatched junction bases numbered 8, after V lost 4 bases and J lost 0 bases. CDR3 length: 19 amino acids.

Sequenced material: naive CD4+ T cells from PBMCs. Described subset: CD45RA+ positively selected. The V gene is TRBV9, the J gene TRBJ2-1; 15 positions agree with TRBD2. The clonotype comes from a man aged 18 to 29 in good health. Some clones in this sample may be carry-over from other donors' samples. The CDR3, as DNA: TGTGCCAGCAGCAGACAAGGACTAGCGGGAGGGAGCTCCTACAATGAGCAGTTCTTC. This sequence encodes CASSRQGLAGGSSYNEQFF.